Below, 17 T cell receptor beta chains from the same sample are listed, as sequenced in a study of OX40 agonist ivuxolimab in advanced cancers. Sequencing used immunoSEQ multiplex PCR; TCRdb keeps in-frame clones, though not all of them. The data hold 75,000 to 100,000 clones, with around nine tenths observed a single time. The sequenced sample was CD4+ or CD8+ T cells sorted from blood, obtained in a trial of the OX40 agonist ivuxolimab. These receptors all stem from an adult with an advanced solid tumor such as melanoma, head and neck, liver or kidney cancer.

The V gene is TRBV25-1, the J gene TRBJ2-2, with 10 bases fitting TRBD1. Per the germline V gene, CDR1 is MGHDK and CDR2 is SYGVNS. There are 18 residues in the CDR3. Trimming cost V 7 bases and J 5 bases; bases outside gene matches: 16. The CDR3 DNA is TGTGCCAGCATCCTACCATGGGAGGGACAGGGGAATACCGGGGAGCTGTTTTTT. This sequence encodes CASILPWEGQGNTGELFF. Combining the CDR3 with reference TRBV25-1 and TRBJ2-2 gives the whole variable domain EADIYQTPRYLVIGTGKKITLECSQTMGHDKMYWYQQDPGMELHLIHYSYGVNSTEKGDLSSESTVSRIRTEHFPLTLESARPSHTSQYLCASILPWEGQGNTGELFFGEGSRLTVL.

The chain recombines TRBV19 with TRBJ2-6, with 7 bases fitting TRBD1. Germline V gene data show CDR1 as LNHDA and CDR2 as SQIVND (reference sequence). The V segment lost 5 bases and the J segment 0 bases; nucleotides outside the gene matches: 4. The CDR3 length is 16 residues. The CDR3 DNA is TGTGCCAGTAGTCCGGGACAGCACTCTGGGGCCAACGTCCTGACTTTC. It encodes CASSPGQHSGANVLTF.

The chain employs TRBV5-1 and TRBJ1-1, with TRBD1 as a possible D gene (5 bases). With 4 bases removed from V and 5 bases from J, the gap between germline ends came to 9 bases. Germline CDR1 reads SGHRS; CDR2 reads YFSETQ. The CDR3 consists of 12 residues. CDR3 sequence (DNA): TGCGCCAGCAGCACGGGGGGTACTGAAGCTTTCTTT. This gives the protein CASSTGGTEAFF.

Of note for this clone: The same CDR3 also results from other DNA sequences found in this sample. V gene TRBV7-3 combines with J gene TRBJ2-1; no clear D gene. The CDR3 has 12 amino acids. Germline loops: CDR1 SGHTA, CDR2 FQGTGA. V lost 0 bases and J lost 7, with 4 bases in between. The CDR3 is CASSLTLNEQFF. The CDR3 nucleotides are TGTGCCAGCAGCTTAACGTTAAATGAGCAGTTCTTC.

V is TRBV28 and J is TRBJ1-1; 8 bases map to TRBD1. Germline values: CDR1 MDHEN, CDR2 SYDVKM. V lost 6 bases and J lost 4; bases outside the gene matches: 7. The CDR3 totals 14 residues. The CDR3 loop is CASSPGGWVTEAFF. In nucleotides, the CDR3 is TGTGCCAGCAGCCCAGGGGGCTGGGTCACTGAAGCTTTCTTT.

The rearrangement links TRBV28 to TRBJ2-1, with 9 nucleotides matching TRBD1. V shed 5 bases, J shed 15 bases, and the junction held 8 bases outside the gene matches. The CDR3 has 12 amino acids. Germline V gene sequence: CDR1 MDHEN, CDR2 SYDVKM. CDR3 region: CASSPRTGARFF. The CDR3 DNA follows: TGTGCCAGCAGTCCGCGGACAGGGGCAAGGTTCTTC.

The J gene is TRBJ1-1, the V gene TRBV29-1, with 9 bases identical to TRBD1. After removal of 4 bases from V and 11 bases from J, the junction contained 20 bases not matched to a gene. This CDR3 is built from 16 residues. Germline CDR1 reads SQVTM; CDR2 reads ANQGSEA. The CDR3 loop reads CSVAPRGDRVGHDAFF. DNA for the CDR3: TGCAGCGTTGCCCCACGAGGGGACAGGGTGGGTCATGATGCTTTCTTT.

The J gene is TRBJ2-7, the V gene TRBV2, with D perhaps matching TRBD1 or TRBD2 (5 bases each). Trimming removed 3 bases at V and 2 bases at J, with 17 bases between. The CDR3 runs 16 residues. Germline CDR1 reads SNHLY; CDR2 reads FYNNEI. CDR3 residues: CASSDFSGRNAYEQYF. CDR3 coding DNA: TGTGCCAGCAGTGATTTCTCGGGACGGAACGCCTACGAGCAGTACTTC.

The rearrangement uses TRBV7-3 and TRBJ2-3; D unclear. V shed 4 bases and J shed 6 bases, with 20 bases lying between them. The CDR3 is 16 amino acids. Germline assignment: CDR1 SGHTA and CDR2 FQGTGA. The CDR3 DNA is TGTGCCAGCAGCTCCCTTAGTAGAGGAACTGTGGATACGCAGTATTTT. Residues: CASSSLSRGTVDTQYF.

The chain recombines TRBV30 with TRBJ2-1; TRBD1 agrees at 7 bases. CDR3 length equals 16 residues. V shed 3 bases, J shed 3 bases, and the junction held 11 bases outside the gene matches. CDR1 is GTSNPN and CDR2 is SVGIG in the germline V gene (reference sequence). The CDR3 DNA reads TGTGCCTGGAGCCCGCCCTACAGGGGCTACTACAATGAGCAGTTCTTC. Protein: CAWSPPYRGYYNEQFF.

CDR3 in amino acids: CASSQVSTGGAFF. The CDR3 coding sequence is TGTGCCAGCAGCCAAGTGTCAACGGGGGGAGCTTTCTTT. The chain couples TRBV4-2 to TRBJ1-1, with D tentatively TRBD1 (5 bases). The CDR3 runs to 13 residues. Per germline, CDR1 LGHNA and CDR2 YNFKEQ. Trimming shortened V by 1 base and J by 10 bases, and 13 bases separated the two germline ends.

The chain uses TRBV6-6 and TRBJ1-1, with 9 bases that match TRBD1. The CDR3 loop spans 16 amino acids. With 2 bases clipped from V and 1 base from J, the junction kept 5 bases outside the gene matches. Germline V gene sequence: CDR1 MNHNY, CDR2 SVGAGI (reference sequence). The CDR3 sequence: CASSYGSGQGNTEAFF. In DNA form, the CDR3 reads TGTGCCAGCAGTTACGGGTCGGGACAGGGGAACACTGAAGCTTTCTTT.

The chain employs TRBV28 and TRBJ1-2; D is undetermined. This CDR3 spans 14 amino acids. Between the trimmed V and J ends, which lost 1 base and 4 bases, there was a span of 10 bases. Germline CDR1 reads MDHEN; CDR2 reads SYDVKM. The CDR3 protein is CASSLSRTGYGYTF. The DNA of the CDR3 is TGTGCCAGCAGTTTATCCCGGACGGGCTATGGCTACACCTTC.

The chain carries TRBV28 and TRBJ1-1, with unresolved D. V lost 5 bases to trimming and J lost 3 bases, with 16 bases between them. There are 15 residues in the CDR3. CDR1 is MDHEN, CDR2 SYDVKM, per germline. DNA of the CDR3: TGTGCCAGCAGTCAAGGAGGGAGGTGGGACACTGAAGCTTTCTTT. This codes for CASSQGGRWDTEAFF. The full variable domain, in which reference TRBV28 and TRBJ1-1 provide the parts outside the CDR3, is DVKVTQSSRYLVKRTGEKVFLECVQDMDHENMFWYRQDPGLGLRLIYFSYDVKMKEKGDIPEGYSVSREKKERFSLILESASTNQTSMYLCASSQGGRWDTEAFFGQGTRLTVV.

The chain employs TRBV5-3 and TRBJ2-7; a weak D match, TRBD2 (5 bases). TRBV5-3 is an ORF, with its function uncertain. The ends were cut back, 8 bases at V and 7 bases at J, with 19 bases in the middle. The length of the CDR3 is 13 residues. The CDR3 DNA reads TGTGCCAGGAGGTGTGTGGTGTGGAGGGAGCAGTACTTC. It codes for CARRCVVWREQYF.

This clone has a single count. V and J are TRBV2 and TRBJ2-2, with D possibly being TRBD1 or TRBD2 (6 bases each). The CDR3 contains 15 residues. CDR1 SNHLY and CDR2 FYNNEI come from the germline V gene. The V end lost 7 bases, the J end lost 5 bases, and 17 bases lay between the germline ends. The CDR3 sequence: CASKLLGAGTGELFF. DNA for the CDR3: TGTGCCAGCAAGTTGTTGGGGGCGGGGACCGGGGAGCTGTTTTTT.

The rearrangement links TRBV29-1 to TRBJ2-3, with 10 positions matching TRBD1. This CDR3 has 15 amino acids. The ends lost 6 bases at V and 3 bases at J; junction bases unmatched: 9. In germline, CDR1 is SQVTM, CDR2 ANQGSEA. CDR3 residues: CSVEGQGLVTDTQYF. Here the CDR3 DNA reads TGCAGCGTGGAGGGACAGGGGTTAGTTACAGATACGCAGTATTTT.